This T cell receptor (beta chain) emerged from a study of T cell repertoires in cytomegalovirus infection. About the research overall: HLA-B-restricted CMV epitopes that are well studied were used alongside recently identified HLA-C-restricted ones. CMV infection plus the matching HLA type was flagged by public TCR beta signatures.

This clonotype was found many times. Its specificity is not known. CDR1 is MNHNS and CDR2 is SASEGT in the germline V gene. The CDR3 covers 19 residues. Trimming cost V 6 bases and J 4 bases; bases outside gene matches: 17. TCRdb ran MiXCR on the reads and lists one entry per CDR3 protein. The sample records 900,000 to 950,000 distinct CDR3 sequences, less than 35% being singletons. This receptor was taken from a human donor in good health (CMV status not recorded). Some clones in this sample may be carry-over from other donors' samples. Sequenced material: cultured CD8+ T cells from PBMCs, taken from culture after CMV antigen stimulation. The chain carries TRBV6-1 and TRBJ2-2; 10 bases are a match to TRBD2. CDR3 residues: CASSSPLAGGLYGTGELFF. The CDR3 DNA follows: TGTGCCAGCAGCTCGCCCTTAGCGGGGGGCCTATATGGCACCGGGGAGCTGTTTTTT.